The rows below give T cell receptor beta chains drawn from one sample of a study of T cells in Graves' hyperthyroidism and ophthalmopathy. TCRdb ran MiXCR on the multiplex PCR reads and lists one entry per CDR3 protein. In the table there are about half a million distinct CDR3 sequences, less than 25% of which are singletons. The sample comprised blood. These receptors came from a woman in her 70s with Graves' ophthalmopathy. Both conserved end residues are part of each CDR3. The order of the fields is V gene, clone size, D gene, J gene, CDR3 length, CDR3 protein, CDR3 DNA. D genes are given only for firm matches. The size of a clone is reported for some rows only, either as once, few or many, or as a class for expanded clones.

TRBV19	-	-	TRBJ2-3	16	CASSIARESGTDTQYF	TGTGCCAGTAGTATAGCTCGGGAGTCTGGCACAGATACGCAGTATTTT
TRBV2	-	TRBD2	TRBJ2-3	18	CASSRKDPPSGRTDTQYF	TGTGCCAGCAGCCGAAAGGATCCCCCTAGCGGTCGCACAGATACGCAGTATTTT
TRBV10-3	few	-	TRBJ2-3	14	CAISAPGATDTQYF	TGTGCCATCAGTGCCCCCGGTGCCACAGATACGCAGTATTTT
TRBV5-1	few	TRBD1	TRBJ1-5	16	CASSSPDRGVNQPQHF	TGCGCCAGCAGCTCCCCGGACAGGGGGGTCAATCAGCCCCAGCATTTT
TRBV28	many	-	TRBJ1-2	15	CASSLKGPFSYGYTF	TGTGCCAGCAGTTTAAAAGGTCCCTTTTCGTATGGCTACACCTTC
TRBV6-1	-	-	TRBJ1-5	14	CASSVEGGGQPQHF	TGTGCCAGCAGTGTAGAGGGGGGCGGTCAGCCCCAGCATTTT
TRBV4-3	-	-	TRBJ2-5	16	CASSQDLAGKQETQYF	TGCGCCAGCAGCCAAGATTTGGCGGGTAAACAAGAGACCCAGTACTTC
TRBV5-1	-	-	TRBJ1-2	16	CASSLAGPRANYGYTF	TGCGCCAGCAGCTTGGCAGGACCTCGAGCTAACTATGGCTACACCTTC
TRBV6-1	many	TRBD2	TRBJ2-6	17	CASSPVAGNSGANVLTF	TGTGCCAGCAGTCCTGTAGCGGGAAACTCTGGGGCCAACGTCCTGACTTTC
TRBV25-1	-	TRBD1	TRBJ1-1	14	CASSDPTGETEAFF	TGTGCCAGCAGTGACCCTACAGGGGAAACTGAAGCTTTCTTT
TRBV6-5	-	-	TRBJ1-2	14	CASSYTRGARGYTF	TGTGCCAGCAGTTACACCCGTGGGGCGCGGGGCTACACCTTC
TRBV9	-	TRBD1	TRBJ1-1	16	CASSVAPGTGNTEAFF	TGTGCCAGCAGCGTAGCGCCCGGGACAGGGAACACTGAAGCTTTCTTT
TRBV10-3	once	-	TRBJ1-1	15	CAISESGLLSTEAFF	TGTGCCATCAGTGAGTCAGGTTTACTGAGCACTGAAGCTTTCTTT
TRBV20-1	-	TRBD1	TRBJ1-5	15	CSARDRDRGSQPQHF	TGCAGTGCTAGAGATCGAGACAGGGGAAGCCAGCCCCAGCATTTT
TRBV28	many	-	TRBJ1-6	12	CASDGHQSPLHF	TGTGCCAGCGATGGACACCAGTCACCCCTCCACTTT
TRBV5-1	few	-	TRBJ2-3	16	CASSLARGSGTDTQYF	TGCGCCAGCAGCTTGGCCCGGGGGTCCGGCACAGATACGCAGTATTTT
TRBV15	few	TRBD1	TRBJ2-4	16	CATSRALGQGFDIQYF	TGTGCCACCAGCAGAGCCTTGGGACAGGGGTTTGACATTCAGTACTTC
TRBV12-3/TRBV12-4	many	TRBD2	TRBJ2-3	19	CASSLERRGLAGVPDTQYF	TGTGCCAGCAGTTTAGAGCGGCGAGGCCTAGCGGGAGTCCCAGATACGCAGTATTTT
TRBV5-1	-	-	TRBJ2-5	14	CASSWSGHQETQYF	TGCGCCAGCAGCTGGAGCGGGCACCAAGAGACCCAGTACTTC
TRBV2	-	TRBD1	TRBJ2-7	15	CASSAVRDSYYEQYF	TGTGCCAGCAGCGCCGTTCGGGACAGTTACTACGAGCAGTACTTC
TRBV5-1	-	-	TRBJ2-3	15	CASTPFRGSTDTQYF	TGCGCCAGCACCCCGTTCAGAGGGAGCACAGATACGCAGTATTTT
TRBV20-1	-	-	TRBJ2-7	14	CSAGDKDRTYEQYF	TGCAGTGCTGGAGATAAGGACAGAACTTACGAGCAGTACTTC
TRBV12-3/TRBV12-4	-	-	TRBJ2-6	16	CAITPQNRVGANVLTF	TGTGCCATAACACCTCAGAACAGGGTAGGGGCCAACGTCCTGACTTTC
TRBV12-3/TRBV12-4	many	TRBD2	TRBJ2-7	15	CASSFMAGGAYEQYF	TGTGCCAGCAGTTTTATGGCGGGAGGGGCCTACGAGCAGTACTTC
TRBV28	few	-	TRBJ1-1	13	CASSYERGTEAFF	TGTGCCAGCAGTTATGAGCGGGGCACTGAAGCTTTCTTT
TRBV3-1	few	-	TRBJ2-3	17	CASSQSSGVRITDTQYF	TGTGCCAGCAGCCAATCATCGGGAGTCAGGATCACAGATACGCAGTATTTT
TRBV7-9	few	TRBD2	TRBJ2-7	16	CASSLEGLAGTHEQYF	TGTGCCAGCAGCTTAGAGGGACTAGCGGGAACCCACGAGCAGTACTTC
TRBV20-1	-	-	TRBJ2-3	10	CSARRDTQYF	TGCAGTGCTAGGAGGGATACGCAGTATTTT
TRBV9	many	TRBD2	TRBJ2-1	15	CASSISGQTYNEQFF	TGTGCCAGCAGCATTAGCGGGCAGACCTACAATGAGCAGTTCTTC
TRBV4-2	-	TRBD2	TRBJ2-7	17	CASSQHGLAGRTYEQYF	TGTGCCAGCAGCCAACATGGACTAGCGGGACGTACCTACGAGCAGTACTTC
TRBV12-3/TRBV12-4	-	-	TRBJ1-1	14	CASRTGQMSTEAFF	TGTGCCAGCAGAACCGGACAGATGAGCACTGAAGCTTTCTTT
TRBV6-1	few	TRBD2	TRBJ2-2	17	CASSLLAGVMNTGELFF	TGTGCCAGCAGCCTACTAGCGGGAGTCATGAACACCGGGGAGCTGTTTTTT
TRBV29-1	few	-	TRBJ1-1	13	CSVEEGTNTEAFF	TGCAGCGTTGAAGAGGGGACCAACACTGAAGCTTTCTTT
TRBV24-1	few	TRBD1	TRBJ2-1	15	CATSLGQARGNEQFF	TGTGCCACCAGCCTCGGACAGGCACGGGGCAATGAGCAGTTCTTC
TRBV3-1	many	-	TRBJ2-1	12	CASSQRMGEQFF	TGTGCCAGCAGCCAAAGGATGGGAGAGCAGTTCTTC